The clone carrying this TCR beta chain occurred many times. The data were taken from a study of human T cells and chemical hapten exposure. Time point reported: patch test 3, about 24 weeks after DPC sensitization. Documented treatment: therapeutic diphenylcyclopropenone sensitization with weekly scalp DPC. The CDR3 contains 15 residues. Germline lookup yields CDR1 SGHTS and CDR2 YDEGEE. V lost 6 bases to trimming and J lost 5 bases, with 18 bases between them. MiXCR was run by TCRdb on the RACE reads, yielding one entry per CDR3 protein. Seen here are tens of thousands of distinct CDR3 sequences, approximately 11% observed once, and the top ten hold around 3.8%.

Sequencing used whole blood, obtained in connection with sensitization to the hapten diphenylcyclopropenone (DPC). The chain is built from TRBV5-8 and TRBJ2-1, with D possibly matching TRBD1 (6 bases). This receptor was identified in a woman in her fifties or sixties with alopecia areata. Some clones in this sample may be carry-over from other donors' samples. Written as DNA, the CDR3 is TGTGCCAGCACTTTCCGAGGGGGTGTCAACAATGAGCAGTTCTTC. Its translation is CASTFRGGVNNEQFF. Looking up the rest from reference TRBV5-8 and TRBJ2-1 gives the full variable domain: EAGVTQSPTHLIKTRGQQATLRCSPISGHTSVYWYQQALGLGLQFLLWYDEGEERNRGNFPPRFSGRQFPNYSSELNVNALELEDSALYLCASTFRGGVNNEQFFGPGTRLTVL.